One and the same sample provided the 5 T cell receptor beta chains below, sequenced in a study of early T cells in non-severe SARS-CoV-2 infection. TCRdb used MiXCR to reprocess the 5' RACE reads, holding one entry per CDR3 protein. This sample yields about 87,000 distinct CDR3 sequences, of which roughly 15% are seen a single time; roughly 6% belongs to the top ten. Sequencing input: whole blood. The receptors here all came from an adult who was a healthcare worker with PCR-confirmed SARS-CoV-2 infection or an uninfected control (not recorded which).

The chain carries TRBV29-1 and TRBJ2-3; 7 bases are shared with TRBD2. CDR1 SQVTM and CDR2 ANQGSEA come from the germline V gene. The CDR3 contains 12 residues. The DNA for the CDR3 is TGCACTACACGGGGGGACACAGATACGCAGTATTTT. Amino acids: CTTRGDTDTQYF.

The chain links TRBV11-2 to TRBJ2-1; D is perhaps TRBD2 (5 bases). This CDR3 region has 17 residues. V lost 1 base and J 0 bases, leaving 13 bases between the germline ends. Germline V lookup: CDR1 SGHAT, CDR2 FQNNGV. CDR3 sequence reads: CASSLAGSTSSYNEQFF. The CDR3, as DNA: TGTGCCAGCAGCTTAGCGGGATCAACCAGCTCCTACAATGAGCAGTTCTTC.

On this clonotype itself: In this CDR3 the conserved last residue, phenylalanine or tryptophan, is missing, so a read error is likely. The chain joins TRBV20-1 to TRBJ1-6; no clear D gene. CDR3 length equals 15 residues. The V gene lost 3 bases and the J gene lost 7 bases, with 16 bases spanning the gap. The germline V gene encodes CDR1 DFQATT and CDR2 SNEGSKA (reference sequence). The chain's CDR3 is CSASERDAGNSPLHS. CDR3 sequence (DNA): TGCAGTGCTAGTGAGAGGGATGCGGGGAATTCACCCCTCCACTCT.

This clonotype was counted only a few times. The chain links TRBV5-1 to TRBJ1-5, with D possibly matching TRBD1 (5 bases). Germline CDR1 reads SGHRS; CDR2 reads YFSETQ. V shed 0 bases and J shed 3 bases, with 10 bases lying between them. The CDR3 has 15 residues. The DNA for the CDR3 is TGCGCCAGCAGCTTGGGAGTGACAGACAATCAGCCCCAGCATTTT. As protein: CASSLGVTDNQPQHF.

This clonotype was detected a few times. Here the CDR3 DNA reads TGCGCCAGCAGCCCGAGACAGGGCTTGGACACCGGGGAGCTGTTTTTT. Protein product: CASSPRQGLDTGELFF. V gene TRBV5-1 combines with J gene TRBJ2-2, with 7 bases lining up with TRBD1. There are 16 residues in the CDR3. V shed 4 bases and J 3 bases; nucleotides not matched to a gene: 9. Germline V gene sequence: CDR1 SGHRS, CDR2 YFSETQ.